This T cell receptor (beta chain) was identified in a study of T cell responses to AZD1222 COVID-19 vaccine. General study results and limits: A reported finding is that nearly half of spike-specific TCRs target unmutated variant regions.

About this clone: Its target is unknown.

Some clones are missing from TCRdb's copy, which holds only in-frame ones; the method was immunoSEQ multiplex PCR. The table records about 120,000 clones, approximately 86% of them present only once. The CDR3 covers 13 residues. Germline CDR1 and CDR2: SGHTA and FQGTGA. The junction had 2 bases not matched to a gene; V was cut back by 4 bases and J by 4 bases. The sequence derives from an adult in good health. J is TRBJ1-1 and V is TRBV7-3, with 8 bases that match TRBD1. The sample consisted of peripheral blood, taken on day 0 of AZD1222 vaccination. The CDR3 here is CASSSGGGTEAFF. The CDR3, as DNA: TGTGCCAGCAGCTCAGGGGGCGGCACTGAAGCTTTCTTT.